The 7 T cell receptor beta chains presented below share a single source sample, sequenced in a study of OX40 agonist ivuxolimab in advanced cancers. Sequencing used immunoSEQ multiplex PCR; TCRdb keeps in-frame clones, though not all of them. This table holds around 78,000 clones, more than 80% found once. The source was CD4+ or CD8+ T cells sorted from blood, collected in a trial of the OX40 agonist ivuxolimab. Receptor source: an adult with an advanced solid tumor such as melanoma, head and neck, liver or kidney cancer.

The rearrangement uses TRBV18 and TRBJ1-4; no firm D call. Trimming took off 2 bases at V and 4 bases at J, with 11 bases between the two ends. This CDR3 has 15 residues. Germline lookup yields CDR1 KGHSH and CDR2 LQKENI. The CDR3 coding sequence is TGTGCCAGCTCACCAAGCCGGTCCTTTAATGAAAAACTGTTTTTT. This gives the protein CASSPSRSFNEKLFF. Full variable domain (rest looked up from reference TRBV18 and TRBJ1-4): NAGVMQNPRHLVRRRGQEARLRCSPMKGHSHVYWYRQLPEEGLKFMVYLQKENIIDESGMPKERFSAEFPKEGPSILRIQQVVRGDSAAYFCASSPSRSFNEKLFFGSGTQLSVL.

The rearrangement joins TRBV5-1 to TRBJ1-1; D is unclear. Germline V lookup: CDR1 SGHRS, CDR2 YFSETQ. Trimming stripped 0 bases from V and 1 base from J, with 7 bases between. The CDR3 consists of 14 residues. CDR3 sequence (DNA): TGCGCCAGCAGCTTGGGGCCGACGAACACTGAAGCTTTCTTT. Its protein is CASSLGPTNTEAFF. The complete variable domain, with remaining parts taken from reference TRBV5-1 and TRBJ1-1, reads KAGVTQTPRYLIKTRGQQVTLSCSPISGHRSVSWYQQTPGQGLQFLFEYFSETQRNKGNFPGRFSGRQFSNSRSEMNVSTLELGDSALYLCASSLGPTNTEAFFGQGTRLTVV.

This clone showed up just once. The chain carries TRBV25-1 and TRBJ1-6, with 8 bases that match TRBD1. The CDR3 length is 15 residues. Trimming removed 3 bases from V and 8 bases from J; junction bases left unmatched: 6. Germline assignment: CDR1 MGHDK and CDR2 SYGVNS. CDR3 amino acids: CASSDRQGSYSPLHF. The CDR3 coding sequence is TGTGCCAGCAGTGATCGACAGGGGTCCTATTCACCCCTCCACTTT.

The V call is TRBV11-3, the J call TRBJ1-1; TRBD1 might be the D (5 bases). Per germline, CDR1 SGHNT and CDR2 YENEEA. CDR3 length equals 16 residues. V was shortened by 1 base and J by 0 bases, with 12 bases between the two germline ends. The CDR3 DNA follows: TGTGCCAGCAGCTTAGGAAGGACACCATTGAACACTGAAGCTTTCTTT. The encoded protein is CASSLGRTPLNTEAFF.

This sequence joins TRBV28 and TRBJ2-1, with D perhaps given as TRBD1 or TRBD2 (5 bases each). The CDR3 covers 13 residues. The ends were cut back, 8 bases at V and 6 bases at J, with 14 bases in the middle. Germline loops: CDR1 MDHEN, CDR2 SYDVKM. CDR3 DNA: TGTGCCAGCGAGACGGGGCCCGGCAATGAGCAGTTCTTC. This gives the protein CASETGPGNEQFF. The whole variable domain, filled in from reference TRBV28 and TRBJ2-1, reads DVKVTQSSRYLVKRTGEKVFLECVQDMDHENMFWYRQDPGLGLRLIYFSYDVKMKEKGDIPEGYSVSREKKERFSLILESASTNQTSMYLCASETGPGNEQFFGPGTRLTVL.

The rearrangement uses TRBV29-1 and TRBJ2-5, with 12 bases matching TRBD2. Per germline, CDR1 SQVTM and CDR2 ANQGSEA. The V segment lost 6 bases and the J segment 5 bases; nucleotides outside the gene matches: 7. The CDR3 sequence is 14 residues long. CDR3 sequence reads: CSVEASGRGETQYF. CDR3 bases: TGCAGCGTGGAGGCTAGCGGGAGGGGGGAGACCCAGTACTTC.

In its sample, this clone ranks as medium-sized. The chain employs TRBV6-5 and TRBJ2-7; no definite D call. The germline V gene has CDR1 MNHEY and CDR2 SVGAGI. Trimming stripped 5 bases from V and 3 bases from J, with 11 bases between. There are 13 residues in the CDR3. CDR3 in amino acids: CASSRPNNYEQYF. The CDR3 region has the DNA TGTGCCAGCAGTAGACCGAATAACTACGAGCAGTACTTC.